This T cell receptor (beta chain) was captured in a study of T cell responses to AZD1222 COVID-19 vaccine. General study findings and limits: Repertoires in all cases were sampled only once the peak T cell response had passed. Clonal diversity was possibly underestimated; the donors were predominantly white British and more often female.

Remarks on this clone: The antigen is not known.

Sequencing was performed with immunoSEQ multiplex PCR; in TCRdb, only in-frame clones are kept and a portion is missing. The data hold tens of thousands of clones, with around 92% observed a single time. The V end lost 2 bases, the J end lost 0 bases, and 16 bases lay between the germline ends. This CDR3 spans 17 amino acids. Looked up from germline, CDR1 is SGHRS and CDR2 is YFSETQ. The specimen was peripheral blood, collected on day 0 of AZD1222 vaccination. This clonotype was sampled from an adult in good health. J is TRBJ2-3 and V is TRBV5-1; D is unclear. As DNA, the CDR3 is TGCGCCAGCAGCTTAAGTTACCAACCTTCTAGCACAGATACGCAGTATTTT. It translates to CASSLSYQPSSTDTQYF.